This T cell receptor beta chain was retrieved from a study of shared clonotypes between healthy human individuals. Study summary: Used for every donor were three CD4 naive, three CD4 memory, two CD8 naive and one CD8 memory plate. The study, taken as a whole, reports: Richness estimates generally favored naive over memory subsets.

Both subsets, CD45RA+ naive and CD45RA-negative memory, were split from the CD4+ cells. Germline V gives CDR1 ENHRY, CDR2 SYGVKD. The ends were cut back, 6 bases at V and 3 bases at J, with 15 bases in the middle. The CDR3 covers 14 residues. Comment on this clone: Its antigen is unknown.

TCRdb keeps only in-frame clones here, not all; method: immunoSEQ multiplex PCR. In the table there are roughly 2 million clones, around 95% of which are singletons. Sequencing was performed on naive CD4+ T cells sorted from blood. Subset indicated: CD45RA+ positively selected. This TCR derives from a man younger than 35 in good health. V and J are TRBV10-3 and TRBJ2-7, with D possibly being TRBD2 (6 bases). CDR3 protein: CAISPDRGSYEQYF. The CDR3 DNA follows: TGTGCCATCAGCCCGGACCGGGGGAGCTACGAGCAGTACTTC.